This TCR beta chain derives from a study of brain T cells in children with intractable seizures. Assay: immunoSEQ multiplex PCR; the TCRdb copy retains only in-frame clones and omits some. The table has over 20,000 clones, 90% to 95% seen once. Study-wide points: Viral specificity was inferred only from CDR3 similarity; HCMV serostatus was unknown.

Surgery cases with the highest brain T cell transcript signatures were chosen for sequencing. Pre-surgery treatment included at least one anti-epileptic drug. Comments on this clone: Its antigen is as yet unknown.

CDR3 length: 14 residues. From germline, CDR1 is SEHNR and CDR2 FQNEAQ (reference sequence). V dropped 1 base and J dropped 0 bases, with 4 bases sitting between them. The chain combines TRBV7-9 with TRBJ1-3; D unclear. The sequencing used peripheral blood, collected at surgery. This TCR derives from a boy aged 10-17 years with focal cortical dysplasia and intractable seizures. The CDR3 protein is CASSLGVSGNTIYF. Written as DNA, the CDR3 is TGTGCCAGCAGCTTAGGGGTCTCTGGAAACACCATATATTTT.